The rows below give T cell receptor beta chains drawn from one sample of a study of T cells in narcolepsy. TCRdb's copy holds only in-frame clones and misses some; the assay was immunoSEQ multiplex PCR. The sample carries fewer than 40,000 clones, less than 90% recorded once. The sequenced sample was memory (CD45RA-) CD4+ T cells from blood. Receptors were obtained from a human donor in good health. Each CDR3 is given with its conserved first and last residue. A D gene is named only where the DNA matches it firmly. Size is stated for part of the rows, as once, few or many counts, or as a class when the clone is expanded.

CDR3 DNA	CDR3 protein	D gene	V gene	CDR3 length	J gene	clone size
TGTGCCTGGAGTGTACGAGGAGAGAGATACACCTTC	CAWSVRGERYTF	.	TRBV30	12	TRBJ1-2	.
TGTGCCAGCAGCGTAGTGGACAGCCTGAACACTGAAGCTTTCTTT	CASSVVDSLNTEAFF	.	TRBV9	15	TRBJ1-1	.
TGCGCCAGCAGCTCCCAATCCGCTGTGCCTGACAGGTACACAGATACGCAGTATTTT	CASSSQSAVPDRYTDTQYF	.	TRBV5-1	19	TRBJ2-3	.
TGCGCCAGCAGCCAAGCGCAGATAATGAACACTGAAGCTTTCTTT	CASSQAQIMNTEAFF	.	TRBV4-1	15	TRBJ1-1	few
TGTGCCAGCAGCGTAGAAGGAAACACCGGGGAGCTGTTTTTT	CASSVEGNTGELFF	.	TRBV9	14	TRBJ2-2	once
TGTGCCAGCAGCCTAATTTCCCAAGAGACCCAGTACTTC	CASSLISQETQYF	.	TRBV11-2	13	TRBJ2-5	.
TGTGCCAGCAGTTCGAACCTCTATGGCTACACCTTC	CASSSNLYGYTF	.	TRBV28	12	TRBJ1-2	once
TGCGCCAGCAGCTTGGGGACGTACACAGATACGCAGTATTTT	CASSLGTYTDTQYF	.	TRBV5-1	14	TRBJ2-3	.
TGTGCCAGCAGCTTGAGGGGTGGCTACACCTTC	CASSLRGGYTF	.	TRBV7-2	11	TRBJ1-2	.
TGTGCCAGCAGTTTATCTCAGGGGTTAGGTCCCTACGAGCAGTACTTC	CASSLSQGLGPYEQYF	.	TRBV27	16	TRBJ2-7	once
TGTGCCAGCAGTGAAGATTTTAGGTGGCAGGGGGCCTACGAGCAGTACTTC	CASSEDFRWQGAYEQYF	TRBD1	TRBV6-1	17	TRBJ2-7	.
TGCGCCAGCAGCCAAGATCGATCAGGTAGGACAGGGAGCATGAACACTGAAGCTTTCTTT	CASSQDRSGRTGSMNTEAFF	TRBD1	TRBV4-1	20	TRBJ1-1	once
TGCGCCAGCAGCTTGGTAGGGATTGGGAAGAACATTCAGTACTTC	CASSLVGIGKNIQYF	.	TRBV5-1	15	TRBJ2-4	.
TGTGCCAGCAGTTACGGGGGACTCAATGGCTACACCTTC	CASSYGGLNGYTF	.	TRBV6-5	13	TRBJ1-2	.
TGTGCCAGCTCGGGACAGGGTGACACTGAAGCTTTCTTT	CASSGQGDTEAFF	TRBD1	TRBV18	13	TRBJ1-1	.
TGCGCCAGCACCCTGCATAACAATGAGCAGTTCTTC	CASTLHNNEQFF	.	TRBV5-1	12	TRBJ2-1	.
TGTGCCAGCAGTCCTGGGACAGGGGGGAATGAGCAGTTCTTC	CASSPGTGGNEQFF	TRBD1	TRBV6-6	14	TRBJ2-1	.
TGTGCCATCACCCAGGGGGTGGGTGGCTACACCTTC	CAITQGVGGYTF	TRBD1	TRBV10-3	12	TRBJ1-2	.
TGTGCCTGGAGTCCAACCTCCAATGACAGGGCACCAGAGACCCAGTACTTC	CAWSPTSNDRAPETQYF	TRBD1	TRBV30	17	TRBJ2-5	.
TGCGCCAGCAGCTTGACAGATAGTAGAGCCGAAGCTTTCTTT	CASSLTDSRAEAFF	.	TRBV5-1	14	TRBJ1-1	few
TGTGCCAGCAGTCCCCCGGGACAGGGGAATGAAAAACTGTTTTTT	CASSPPGQGNEKLFF	TRBD1	TRBV28	15	TRBJ1-4	.
TGTGCCAGTAGCCCGGGGGCCCTCCAGGACACTGAAGCTTTCTTT	CASSPGALQDTEAFF	.	TRBV19	15	TRBJ1-1	.
TGTGCCACCAGGGAGGGGGGAGCGAACACTGAAGCTTTCTTT	CATREGGANTEAFF	.	TRBV6-6	14	TRBJ1-1	.
TGTGCCAGCAGCTTAGATGCGGCCGGGGAGCTGTTTTTT	CASSLDAAGELFF	.	TRBV7-7	13	TRBJ2-2	.
TGCGCCAGCAGCCAAGAGACAGTCTCCGGGGCGAATACGCAGTATTTT	CASSQETVSGANTQYF	.	TRBV4-3	16	TRBJ2-3	once
TGTGCCAGCAGCGTAGGAGGACGGAGCTCCTACAATGAGCAGTTCTTC	CASSVGGRSSYNEQFF	.	TRBV9	16	TRBJ2-1	.
TGTGCCAGCAGCTTGGATAGGGTGGAGTATGGCTACACCTTC	CASSLDRVEYGYTF	.	TRBV5-4	14	TRBJ1-2	.
TGTGCCAGCAGTCCGGGACCAACAGTGGGAGAGACCCAGTACTTC	CASSPGPTVGETQYF	.	TRBV2	15	TRBJ2-5	.
TGTGCCAGCAGCTTGCATGACAGGGACAATCAGCCCCAGCATTTT	CASSLHDRDNQPQHF	TRBD1	TRBV7-9	15	TRBJ1-5	.
TGTGCCAGCAGCCCGATAGAAATCGGCTATGGCTACACCTTC	CASSPIEIGYGYTF	.	TRBV5-4	14	TRBJ1-2	medium-sized
TGCGCCAGCAGCTCGGACGGGACTAGCGGGGGCACAGATACGCAGTATTTT	CASSSDGTSGGTDTQYF	TRBD2	TRBV5-1	17	TRBJ2-3	few
TGCGCCAGCAGCTTGACCTGGCCGGCAGTCGGGGAGACCCAGTACTTC	CASSLTWPAVGETQYF	.	TRBV5-1	16	TRBJ2-5	.
TGTGCCTGGACTATCGGCTATGGCTACACCTTC	CAWTIGYGYTF	.	TRBV30	11	TRBJ1-2	.
TGTGCCAGCAGCCGCTTCGGACAGGATAGCAATCAGCCCCAGCATTTT	CASSRFGQDSNQPQHF	TRBD1	TRBV7-2	16	TRBJ1-5	.
TGTGCCAGCACCCTAGATGGGGGAGGAACTGAAGCTTTCTTT	CASTLDGGGTEAFF	.	TRBV6-5	14	TRBJ1-1	.
TGCGCCAGCAGCCCGGATCGGGTCAATGAGCAGTTCTTC	CASSPDRVNEQFF	.	TRBV5-1	13	TRBJ2-1	.
TGTGCCACCAGCAGAACAGGGACTAGCGGCAATTCGGCAGATACGCAGTATTTT	CATSRTGTSGNSADTQYF	TRBD2	TRBV15	18	TRBJ2-3	once
TGCGCCAGCAGCCAAGTCCCCCACTCTAATTCACCCCTCCACTTT	CASSQVPHSNSPLHF	.	TRBV4-1	15	TRBJ1-6	.
TGTGCTAGTGGTTTGACCACCAGGGACACCGGGGAGCTGTTTTTT	CASGLTTRDTGELFF	.	TRBV12-5	15	TRBJ2-2	.
TGTGCCAGCAGCTTAGGGGAATTTGCAGAGACCCAGTACTTC	CASSLGEFAETQYF	.	TRBV7-2	14	TRBJ2-5	.
TGTGCCAGCAGCTTAGATGGACTAGCGGGGGGTCCGAAATCTAATGAGCAGTTCTTC	CASSLDGLAGGPKSNEQFF	TRBD2	TRBV11-2	19	TRBJ2-1	.
TGTGCCACCCTGACTAGCGGCCGGACCGGGGAGCTGTTTTTT	CATLTSGRTGELFF	TRBD2	TRBV19	14	TRBJ2-2	.